These 18 T cell receptor beta chains were sequenced from one sample in a study of blood T cell repertoires in COVID-19. Some clones are missing from TCRdb's copy, which holds only in-frame ones; the method was immunoSEQ multiplex PCR. The sample carries 400,000 or so clones, over 75% recorded once. Sequencing was carried out using peripheral blood. All receptors derive from a woman in her 40s with COVID-19, enrolled during active disease.

The chain has TRBV24-1 and TRBJ1-2; TRBD1 is a possible D gene (6 bases). Germline V lookup: CDR1 KGHDR, CDR2 SFDVKD. This CDR3 spans 15 amino acids. V shed 0 bases and J shed 8 bases, with 15 bases lying between them. CDR3 nucleotides: TGTGCCACCAGTGATTTGCGGGACACCGAGGGAGGCTACACCTTC. The encoded protein is CATSDLRDTEGGYTF.

V usage is TRBV4-3 and J usage is TRBJ2-5; possible D gene TRBD2, 7 bases. CDR1 LGHNA and CDR2 YSLEER come from the germline V gene. The CDR3 runs 15 residues. Trimming removed 2 bases at V and 5 bases at J, with 15 bases between. The CDR3: CASSQRGGAGETQYF. Written as DNA, the CDR3 is TGCGCCAGCAGCCAAAGGGGGGGGGCAGGGGAGACCCAGTACTTC.

The chain joins TRBV6-6 to TRBJ2-3; D gene unclear. The CDR3 runs 14 residues. Germline CDR1 and CDR2: MNHNY and SVGAGI (reference sequence). Trimming pared 2 bases from V and 1 base from J, leaving 7 bases between. The CDR3 protein is CASSYRHGTDTQYF. The CDR3 DNA reads TGTGCCAGCAGTTACCGACACGGCACAGATACGCAGTATTTT.

This chain joins TRBV5-1 and TRBJ1-1; D remains ambiguous. The CDR3 runs 14 residues. The germline V gene encodes CDR1 SGHRS and CDR2 YFSETQ. Trimming removed 5 bases from V and 4 bases from J, with 15 bases in between. The CDR3 spells CASREAPLGTEAFF. CDR3 DNA sequence: TGCGCCAGCAGAGAGGCGCCCCTGGGCACTGAAGCTTTCTTT.

V is TRBV29-1 and J is TRBJ1-2; D might be TRBD1 (5 bases). The CDR3 contains 12 residues. V lost 3 bases, J lost 4 bases, and 9 bases lay in between. Germline V gene lookup returns CDR1 SQVTM and CDR2 ANQGSEA. The CDR3, as DNA: TGCAGCGTTGACGACAGATTCTATGGCTACACCTTC. This encodes CSVDDRFYGYTF.

This clone was observed a few times. The chain couples TRBV5-5 to TRBJ2-7; D may be TRBD2 (6 bases). V lost 4 bases and J lost 2, with 19 bases in between. The CDR3 extends over 16 amino acids. Looked up from germline, CDR1 is SGHKS and CDR2 is YYEKEE (reference sequence). DNA of the CDR3: TGTGCCAGCAGCCGCATACTAGCCCAAGGGGCCTACGAGCAGTACTTC. Translated: CASSRILAQGAYEQYF.

This clone was counted once. The rearrangement uses TRBV7-2 and TRBJ1-3; tentatively, D is TRBD1 (6 bases). This CDR3 is 13 amino acids long. Germline assignment: CDR1 SGHTA and CDR2 FQGNSA. V was cut by 6 bases and J by 3 bases, with 9 bases left in between. CDR3 region: CASRQTGGNTIYF. The CDR3 nucleotides are TGTGCCAGCAGACAGACAGGTGGAAACACCATATATTTT. Together with reference TRBV7-2 and TRBJ1-3, the CDR3 gives the full variable domain: GAGVSQSPSNKVTEKGKDVELRCDPISGHTALYWYRQSLGQGLEFLIYFQGNSAPDKSGLPSDRFSAERTGGSVSTLTIQRTQQEDSAVYLCASRQTGGNTIYFGEGSWLTVV.

The CDR3 reads CASSQDTRAGVIDTQYF. DNA of the CDR3: TGCGCCAGCAGCCAAGACACGCGGGCGGGAGTCATCGATACGCAGTATTTT. The rearrangement links TRBV4-3 to TRBJ2-3; 7 bases fit TRBD2. This CDR3 is 17 amino acids long. CDR1 and CDR2 from the germline V gene are LGHNA and YSLEER. V lost 0 bases and J lost 6; bases outside the gene matches: 12.

The CDR3 loop is CASSPLAPVTYGYTF. DNA for the CDR3: TGTGCCAGCAGCCCCCTAGCCCCAGTGACCTATGGCTACACCTTC. The chain uses TRBV7-9 and TRBJ1-2; no clear D gene. CDR1 and CDR2 from the germline V gene are SEHNR and FQNEAQ (reference sequence). The V gene lost 5 bases and the J gene lost 4 bases, with 17 bases spanning the gap. The CDR3 runs 15 residues.

The V call is TRBV18, the J call TRBJ1-5; tentatively, D is TRBD1 (6 bases). The CDR3 sequence is 15 residues long. V lost 2 bases and J lost 7, with 15 bases in between. Germline V lookup: CDR1 KGHSH, CDR2 LQKENI. The CDR3: CASSPTGISRQPQHF. CDR3 bases: TGTGCCAGCTCACCAACAGGGATTTCAAGGCAGCCCCAGCATTTT.

This clone came up a few times. The chain employs TRBV6-5 and TRBJ1-1; D is unclear. Trimming left V 6 bases short and J 6 bases short, with 8 bases between. Germline V gene data show CDR1 as MNHEY and CDR2 as SVGAGI. This CDR3 has 11 residues. The CDR3 is CASSRFAEAFF. The DNA for the CDR3 is TGTGCCAGCAGCAGGTTTGCTGAAGCTTTCTTT.

This chain connects TRBV5-4 to TRBJ2-3; 7 bases map to TRBD1. In germline, CDR1 is SGHNT, CDR2 YYREEE (reference sequence). The junction had 6 bases not matched to a gene; V was cut back by 4 bases and J by 1 base. CDR3 size: 15 residues. In DNA, the CDR3 is TGTGCCAGCAGCCTGCCAGGACAGGGCACAGATACGCAGTATTTT. Its protein is CASSLPGQGTDTQYF.

J is TRBJ2-3 and V is TRBV10-3, with TRBD1 matching over 8 bases. After removal of 1 base from V and 5 bases from J, the junction contained 11 bases not matched to a gene. Germline-derived CDR1 and CDR2 are ENHRY and SYGVKD. CDR3 length: 17 residues. DNA of the CDR3: TGTGCCATCAGTGAGTTTCCCAGGGGGCGCTTCGGAGATACGCAGTATTTT. Encoded protein: CAISEFPRGRFGDTQYF.

The chain combines TRBV7-2 with TRBJ1-6, with 7 nucleotides matching TRBD1. CDR1 SGHTA and CDR2 FQGNSA come from the germline V gene. The trim removed 1 base at V and 8 bases at J, leaving 2 bases unmatched. The CDR3 spans 14 residues. CDR3 amino acids: CASSLGGTDSPLHF. The DNA for the CDR3 is TGTGCCAGCAGCTTAGGCGGGACAGATTCACCCCTCCACTTT.

The chain couples TRBV7-6 to TRBJ2-3; 11 positions match TRBD2. Germline V lookup: CDR1 SGHVS, CDR2 FNYEAQ. This CDR3 region has 19 residues. The J segment lost 5 bases and the V segment lost 4 bases, leaving 17 bases of the junction unmatched. The CDR3 bases are TGTGCCAGCAGCTACCGTGGCTCTAGCGGGGGGCCGCCCCTAGATACGCAGTATTTT. Amino acids: CASSYRGSSGGPPLDTQYF. Variable domain in full (rest from reference TRBV7-6 and TRBJ2-3): GAGVSQSPRYKVTKRGQDVALRCDPISGHVSLYWYRQALGQGPEFLTYFNYEAQQDKSGLPNDRFSAERPEGSISTLTIQRTEQRDSAMYRCASSYRGSSGGPPLDTQYFGPGTRLTVL.

This clone was seen more than once but under ten times. The chain carries TRBV6-1 and TRBJ1-5; D may be TRBD1 (5 bases). This CDR3 is built from 15 residues. From germline, CDR1 is MNHNS and CDR2 SASEGT. Between the trimmed V and J ends, which lost 0 bases and 1 base, there was a span of 7 bases. CDR3: CASSEAGASNQPQHF. The CDR3 DNA sequence: TGTGCCAGCAGTGAAGCAGGGGCCAGCAATCAGCCCCAGCATTTT.

This chain links TRBV24-1 with TRBJ1-1; D possibly corresponds to TRBD1 (5 bases). Germline loops: CDR1 KGHDR, CDR2 SFDVKD. CDR3 length equals 14 residues. Trimming cost V 6 bases and J 1 base, with 11 bases left between them. The DNA for the CDR3 is TGTGCCACCAGTTACGGGGGAACGAACACTGAAGCTTTCTTT. Translation gives CATSYGGTNTEAFF.

The chain has TRBV27 and TRBJ2-2; D uncertain. The V end was cut by 1 base, the J end by 4 bases, with 13 bases between. The germline V gene encodes CDR1 MNHEY and CDR2 SMNVEV (reference sequence). The CDR3 contains 16 residues. CDR3 region: CASSLWPGVPTGELFF. The CDR3 DNA reads as TGTGCCAGCAGTTTATGGCCAGGTGTTCCCACCGGGGAGCTGTTTTTT.